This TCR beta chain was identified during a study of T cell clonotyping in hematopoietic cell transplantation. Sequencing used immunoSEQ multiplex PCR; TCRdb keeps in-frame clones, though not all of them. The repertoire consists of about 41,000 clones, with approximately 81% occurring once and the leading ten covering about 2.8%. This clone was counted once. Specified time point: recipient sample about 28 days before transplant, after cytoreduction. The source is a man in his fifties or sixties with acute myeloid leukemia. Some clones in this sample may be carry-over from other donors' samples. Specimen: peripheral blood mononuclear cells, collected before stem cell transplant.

The CDR3 here is CASSLDFDGYTF. The CDR3 nucleotides are TGCGCCAGCAGCCTCGACTTCGACGGCTACACCTTC. J is TRBJ1-2 and V is TRBV5-1, with D unclear. V lost 4 bases, J lost 8 bases, and 12 bases lay in between. Germline CDR1 is SGHRS and CDR2 is YFSETQ. The CDR3 runs 12 residues.